The sequence of this T cell receptor beta chain was determined in a study of T-cell reconstitution after alpha-beta-depleted transplantation in children. Molecular barcoding with unique molecular identifiers was used for the TCRbeta library. From the PCR reads, TCRdb called clonotypes with MiXCR, one entry per CDR3 protein. The table includes about 580,000 distinct CDR3 sequences, 23% detected once. V shed 3 bases and J shed 1 base, with 12 bases lying between them. CDR3 length: 15 residues. Germline V gives CDR1 MGHRA, CDR2 YSYEKL. The sequence was obtained from a boy under two years old who had a stem cell transplant for acute myeloid leukemia, so the T cells may come from the graft donor. The specimen comprised PBMCs, mostly from graft donor cells, sampled 360 days after TCRalphabeta/CD19-depleted stem cell transplant. The chain is built from TRBV4-1 and TRBJ1-1; the D gene is possibly TRBD1 (5 bases). The CDR3 DNA reads as TGCGCCAGCAGCCATGGGGGACCAGGGAACACTGAAGCTTTCTTT. It codes for CASSHGGPGNTEAFF.